This T cell receptor beta chain emerged from a study of T cells in Graves' hyperthyroidism and ophthalmopathy. Study results and limitations: Patients with ophthalmopathy were separated from those with stable hyperthyroidism by a 13 V-J model. Blood also held most thyroid clonotypes expanded beyond 0.001.

As regards this clonotype: No antigen is known for it. This clone may be a read error of a much larger clone one base away.

Using less than 12 ml of fresh peripheral blood, PBMCs were prepared. Germline V gene data show CDR1 as SGHTA and CDR2 as FQGNSA. The CDR3 length is 14 residues. TCR beta CDR3 regions were amplified from RNA transcripts. Researchers ran a first-round RT-PCR on the TCR CDR3 using the HTBI primer set. Each CDR3 protein is one row after TCRdb ran MiXCR on the multiplex PCR reads. The sample contains 700,000 or so distinct CDR3 sequences, approximately 15% of which appear only once. V usage is TRBV7-2 and J usage is TRBJ2-7, with 7 positions matching TRBD1. What was sequenced was blood. The receptor comes from a woman between 45 and 65 years old with Graves' ophthalmopathy. CDR3 bases: TGTGTCAGCAGCTTGGACAGGTTATCCTACGAGCAGTACTTC. It codes for CVSSLDRLSYEQYF.